Below are 5 T cell receptor beta chains sequenced from a single sample in a study of neurological immune-mediated disorders (dated by TCRdb to the late 2010s). The library relied on 5' RACE. TCRdb lists the instrument as Illumina HiSeq 2500. TCRdb's own reprocessing of the public reads used fastp at Q25 and MiXCR and kept productive beta chains. Rows are combined by CDR3 protein, so each entry shows the most common genes and DNA. The sample includes over 60,000 distinct CDR3 sequences, with under 5.5% observed a single time. The ten largest make up around 2.2% of the sample. The sequenced sample consisted of PBMCs. These TCRs come from a woman between 65 and 79 years old with multiple sclerosis.

This clonotype was recorded many times. The chain is built from TRBV25-1 and TRBJ1-4; D not certain. The V and J ends lost 2 bases and 6 bases respectively, with 13 bases between them. Germline V CDR1 and CDR2: MGHDK, SYGVNS. The CDR3 loop spans 15 amino acids. In DNA, the CDR3 is TGTGCCAGCAGTGAACATATCGGGAGTCATGAAAAACTGTTTTTT. Protein: CASSEHIGSHEKLFF.

This clonotype was found many times. The gene calls are TRBV6-5 and TRBJ1-1; D not resolved. This CDR3 has 13 amino acids. V dropped 4 bases and J dropped 6 bases, with 12 bases sitting between them. CDR1 is MNHEY and CDR2 is SVGAGI in the germline V gene. CDR3 nucleotide sequence: TGTGCCAGCAGTTCCCCTGGGCCTCCTGAAGCTTTCTTT. Residues: CASSSPGPPEAFF.

The table lists this clonotype with many counts. This chain connects TRBV3-1 to TRBJ2-7; D uncertain. Deletions cut 2 bases from V and 1 base from J, with 9 bases between. Germline V gene lookup returns CDR1 LGHDT and CDR2 YNNKEL (reference sequence). The CDR3 consists of 14 residues. The CDR3 DNA is TGTGCCAGCAGCCAACCAGCAAGATCCTACGAGCAGTACTTC. It translates to CASSQPARSYEQYF.

Only a few counts were recorded for this clonotype. A much larger clonotype is one base distant, so this may be a read error. V is TRBV24-1 and J is TRBJ2-7; 7 bases are shared with TRBD1. The CDR3 loop spans 12 amino acids. Germline V gene lookup returns CDR1 KGHDR and CDR2 SFDVKD. CDR3 nucleotides: TGTGCCAACAGTGACAGGACAGGAGAGCAGTACTTC. Its protein is CANSDRTGEQYF.

The table lists this clonotype with many counts. The rearrangement uses TRBV3-1 and TRBJ1-4; possible D gene TRBD1, 5 bases. The germline V gene encodes CDR1 LGHDT and CDR2 YNNKEL (reference sequence). Trimming removed 4 bases at V and 5 bases at J, with 17 bases between. The CDR3 is 16 residues long. Written as DNA, the CDR3 is TGTGCCAGCAGCCGTGGGACCGGGACGGCCAATGAAAAACTGTTTTTT. This translates into CASSRGTGTANEKLFF. The variable domain in full, completed from reference TRBV3-1 and TRBJ1-4, reads DTAVSQTPKYLVTQMGNDKSIKCEQNLGHDTMYWYKQDSKKFLKIMFSYNNKELIINETVPNRFSPKSPDKAHLNLHINSLELGDSAVYFCASSRGTGTANEKLFFGSGTQLSVL.